This passage covers 26 T cell receptor beta chains from one sample sequenced in a study of identical twins (dated by TCRdb to about 2016). The library relied on 5' RACE. Sequencing instrument: Illumina HiSeq 2000. TCRdb ran its own pipeline on the public reads, namely fastp trimming at Q25 and MiXCR clone calling, and kept in-frame beta chains. Every CDR3 protein is listed once, alongside the most common genes and DNA of its rows. Present in this sample are 700,000 to 950,000 distinct CDR3 sequences, about 12% of which were seen just once. Around 1.5% of the sample rests with the top ten. These same data were also listed under a study on yellow fever vaccine responses in identical twins.

The sample was PBMCs. The receptors shown here come from a woman aged 18-35 years in good health.

This chain links TRBV7-9 with TRBJ1-1; TRBD1 is a possible D gene (5 bases). The germline gives CDR1 SEHNR, CDR2 FQNEAQ (reference sequence). CDR3 length equals 14 residues. Trimming took 5 bases from V and 3 from J, leaving 13 bases between them. The CDR3 region is CASSRSQGYTEAFF. Written as DNA, the CDR3 is TGTGCCAGCAGCCGCTCGCAGGGCTACACTGAAGCTTTCTTT.

This clonotype was seen ten or more times. The V and J genes are TRBV24-1 and TRBJ2-3; D tentatively fits TRBD1 or TRBD2 (6 bases each). Per germline, CDR1 KGHDR and CDR2 SFDVKD. V lost 4 bases and J lost 5, with 21 bases in between. The CDR3 extends over 17 amino acids. CDR3 DNA: TGTGCCACCAGTGAGAGGGGACAAGGGGCCGGGGGAGATACGCAGTATTTT. Its protein product is CATSERGQGAGGDTQYF.

This clonotype was seen only a few times. The chain uses TRBV27 and TRBJ2-2; D call uncertain. The V end lost 0 bases, the J end lost 2 bases, and 4 bases lay between the germline ends. CDR3 length equals 14 residues. Per germline, CDR1 MNHEY and CDR2 SMNVEV (reference sequence). The CDR3 loop is CASSLSFNTGELFF. The CDR3 DNA reads TGTGCCAGCAGTTTATCGTTTAACACCGGGGAGCTGTTTTTT.

In its sample, this clonotype was seen a few times. The J gene is TRBJ1-1, the V gene TRBV27; D unclear. Germline V gives CDR1 MNHEY, CDR2 SMNVEV (reference sequence). Trimming left V 5 bases short and J 5 bases short, with 15 bases between. This CDR3 has 14 residues. This CDR3 is CASSPYADGTEAFF. The CDR3, as DNA: TGTGCCAGCAGTCCGTACGCAGACGGGACTGAAGCTTTCTTT.

This clonotype appeared a few times. The V call is TRBV12-3 or TRBV12-4, the J call TRBJ2-4; the D is unclear. The CDR3 totals 12 residues. V was trimmed by 7 bases and J by 6 bases, leaving 10 bases between them. In DNA form, the CDR3 reads TGTGCCAGCACCTCCACCCCAAACATTCAGTACTTC. Translation: CASTSTPNIQYF.

This chain links TRBV5-1 with TRBJ2-7; D possibly corresponds to TRBD2 (5 bases). CDR3 size: 13 residues. Per germline, CDR1 SGHRS and CDR2 YFSETQ. The V gene lost 4 bases and the J gene lost 4 bases, with 12 bases spanning the gap. The DNA for the CDR3 is TGCGCCAGCAGCCCGCGGGCAAATTACGAGCAGTACTTC. Translating gives CASSPRANYEQYF.

The V and J genes are TRBV7-2 and TRBJ2-2, with TRBD2 matching over 7 bases. The J segment lost 3 bases and the V segment lost 5 bases, leaving 6 bases of the junction unmatched. Germline V gives CDR1 SGHTA, CDR2 FQGNSA. This CDR3 region has 15 residues. CDR3 in amino acids: CASSPWTRDTGELFF. As DNA, the CDR3 is TGTGCCAGCAGCCCTTGGACTAGGGACACCGGGGAGCTGTTTTTT. Looking up the rest from reference TRBV7-2 and TRBJ2-2 gives the full variable domain: GAGVSQSPSNKVTEKGKDVELRCDPISGHTALYWYRQSLGQGLEFLIYFQGNSAPDKSGLPSDRFSAERTGGSVSTLTIQRTQQEDSAVYLCASSPWTRDTGELFFGEGSRLTVL.

The V gene is TRBV11-3, the J gene TRBJ1-1; a possible D gene is TRBD1 (5 bases). This CDR3 has 15 amino acids. Germline assignment: CDR1 SGHNT and CDR2 YENEEA. Trimming took off 5 bases at V and 0 bases at J, with 13 bases between the two ends. CDR3 DNA: TGTGCCAGCAGCCCGACAGCGTCTATGAACACTGAAGCTTTCTTT. This sequence encodes CASSPTASMNTEAFF.

This clonotype was picked up a small number of times. The chain employs TRBV29-1 and TRBJ2-2; weak D call: TRBD2 (6 bases). Trimming cost V 0 bases and J 5 bases, with 16 bases left between them. The germline CDR1 and CDR2 sequences are SQVTM and ANQGSEA. CDR3 size: 16 residues. The CDR3 region is CSVEDWTGSGTGELFF. In nucleotides, the CDR3 is TGCAGCGTTGAAGATTGGACCGGGAGTGGGACCGGGGAGCTGTTTTTT.

This clonotype came up a few times. The rearrangement links TRBV7-9 to TRBJ2-2; D assignment may be TRBD1 or TRBD2 (5 bases each). Germline values: CDR1 SEHNR, CDR2 FQNEAQ (reference sequence). The CDR3 sequence is 15 residues long. Trimming stripped 8 bases from V and 3 bases from J, with 16 bases between. CDR3 residues: CASPTEGQDTGELFF. The CDR3 DNA reads as TGTGCCAGCCCCACTGAGGGGCAAGACACCGGGGAGCTGTTTTTT.

This clonotype was counted only a few times. The V gene is TRBV20-1, the J gene TRBJ2-7; D is unclear. Germline V gives CDR1 DFQATT, CDR2 SNEGSKA (reference sequence). V gave up 0 bases and J gave up 0 bases, with 9 bases separating them. This CDR3 has 14 amino acids. CDR3 sequence (DNA): TGCAGTGCTAGAGAAAAAGCAGGCTCCTACGAGCAGTACTTC. Its translation: CSAREKAGSYEQYF.

This clonotype came up a few times. V gene TRBV3-1 combines with J gene TRBJ2-7; D unclear. V was cut by 0 bases and J by 5 bases, with 14 bases left in between. CDR3 length: 15 amino acids. Germline loops: CDR1 LGHDT, CDR2 YNNKEL (reference sequence). CDR3 in DNA: TGTGCCAGCAGCCAAGATCTCCTCACCAGCCACGAGCAGTACGTC. This sequence encodes CASSQDLLTSHEQYV.

The chain is built from TRBV6-5 and TRBJ2-7; 8 positions match TRBD2. V shed 0 bases, J shed 5 bases, and the junction held 3 bases outside the gene matches. The CDR3 covers 14 residues. Germline values: CDR1 MNHEY, CDR2 SVGAGI. The CDR3 DNA is TGTGCCAGCAGTTACTCGGGCGGGAGGAACGAGCAGTACTTC. This translates into CASSYSGGRNEQYF.

This chain joins TRBV7-9 and TRBJ2-1; either TRBD1 or TRBD2 may fit D (5 bases each). From germline, CDR1 is SEHNR and CDR2 FQNEAQ (reference sequence). The CDR3 loop spans 17 amino acids. Trimming shortened V by 2 bases and J by 2 bases, and 16 bases separated the two germline ends. The CDR3 sequence is CASSLRGPRAPYNEQFF. DNA for the CDR3: TGTGCCAGCAGCTTAAGGGGCCCGAGGGCCCCCTACAATGAGCAGTTCTTC.

This chain joins TRBV15 and TRBJ2-2; TRBD1 aligns across 9 bases. Germline V CDR1 and CDR2: LNHNV, YYDKDF (reference sequence). The CDR3 sequence is 16 residues long. Trimming removed 4 bases from V and 5 bases from J; junction bases left unmatched: 8. The DNA for the CDR3 is TGTGCCACCAGCATCGCCGCGGGACAGGGAACCGGGGAGCTGTTTTTT. It codes for CATSIAAGQGTGELFF.

The CDR3 DNA reads TGTGCCAGCAGCTTAGACCAATCTCAGTACTTC. It yields the protein CASSLDQSQYF. The rearrangement joins TRBV7-9 to TRBJ2-4; D is unresolved. The V gene's germline CDR1 is SEHNR and CDR2 FQNEAQ (reference sequence). V lost 1 base to trimming and J lost 12 bases, with 7 bases between them. CDR3 size: 11 residues. Full variable domain (missing parts from reference TRBV7-9 and TRBJ2-4): DTGVSQNPRHKITKRGQNVTFRCDPISEHNRLYWYRQTLGQGPEFLTYFQNEAQLEKSRLLSDRFSAERPKGSFSTLEIQRTEQGDSAMYLCASSLDQSQYFGAGTRLSVL.

This clonotype was counted a few times. V and J are TRBV18 and TRBJ2-1, with TRBD2 matching over 7 bases. V was pared by 8 bases and J by 10 bases, with 5 bases of the junction left unmatched. The CDR3 runs 11 residues. Per germline, CDR1 KGHSH and CDR2 LQKENI. The CDR3 coding sequence is TGTGCCAGCCGAGCGGGGCACGAGCAGTTCTTC. Its translation: CASRAGHEQFF.

This clonotype was seen a few times. This chain links TRBV10-3 with TRBJ1-5; 10 bases fit TRBD1. CDR1 ENHRY and CDR2 SYGVKD come from the germline V gene. The length of the CDR3 is 17 residues. V was pared by 3 bases and J by 2 bases, with 7 bases of the junction left unmatched. CDR3 protein: CAISDRDRGSGNQPQHF. In DNA form, the CDR3 reads TGTGCCATCAGTGACCGGGACAGGGGAAGTGGCAATCAGCCCCAGCATTTT.

This clonotype has just a few counts. V usage is TRBV5-6 and J usage is TRBJ2-5; TRBD1 agrees at 8 bases. This CDR3 is 11 amino acids long. V dropped 2 bases and J dropped 12; count of bases not matched to a gene: 3. The germline gives CDR1 SGHDT, CDR2 YYEEEE. The CDR3 loop is CASSFQDREYF. The CDR3 nucleotides read TGTGCCAGCAGCTTCCAGGACAGGGAGTACTTC.

This clonotype has only a few counts. The genes are TRBV5-1 and TRBJ2-5, with 11 nucleotides matching TRBD2. The CDR3 covers 15 residues. Germline V gene sequence: CDR1 SGHRS, CDR2 YFSETQ. Trimming at V came to 6 bases and at J to 1 base, leaving 5 bases not matched to a gene. The CDR3 spells CASTQGLAAQETQYF. The CDR3 DNA reads as TGCGCCAGCACCCAGGGACTAGCGGCCCAAGAGACCCAGTACTTC.

This clonotype was detected only a few times. V gene TRBV15 combines with J gene TRBJ1-2; the D is unclear. Germline-derived CDR1 and CDR2 are LNHNV and YYDKDF (reference sequence). V was cut by 0 bases and J by 0 bases, with 8 bases left in between. This CDR3 is 15 amino acids long. CDR3 sequence (DNA): TGTGCCACCAGCAGAGATCGGGAACCTAACTATGGCTACACCTTC. It specifies CATSRDREPNYGYTF.

There are a few counts of this clonotype. J is TRBJ2-2 and V is TRBV5-1; D is uncertain. Germline CDR1 is SGHRS and CDR2 is YFSETQ. There are 17 residues in the CDR3. Trimming cost V 1 base and J 2 bases, with 15 bases left between them. The CDR3 here is CASSLLAQRANTGELFF. The CDR3 nucleotides are TGCGCCAGCAGCTTGTTAGCACAACGCGCAAACACCGGGGAGCTGTTTTTT.

V and J are TRBV7-2 and TRBJ2-5; D is perhaps TRBD1 or TRBD2 (5 bases each). V lost 2 bases, J lost 1 base, and 17 bases lay in between. The V gene's germline CDR1 is SGHTA and CDR2 FQGNSA. The CDR3 sequence is 17 residues long. The CDR3 here is CASSLTAIGAVQETQYF. The CDR3 DNA follows: TGTGCCAGCAGCTTAACGGCGATCGGGGCGGTCCAAGAGACCCAGTACTTC.

This clonotype was counted only a few times. The chain joins TRBV5-1 to TRBJ1-3, with D perhaps TRBD1 (6 bases). CDR1 is SGHRS, CDR2 YFSETQ, per germline. V dropped 3 bases and J dropped 2 bases, with 18 bases sitting between them. The CDR3 sequence is 17 residues long. CDR3 residues: CASSWKAGQGTGNTIYF. The DNA of the CDR3 is TGCGCCAGCAGCTGGAAGGCGGGACAAGGGACTGGAAACACCATATATTTT.

This clonotype was picked up a small number of times. This chain links TRBV20-1 with TRBJ2-1; 7 nucleotides agree with TRBD2. CDR3 size: 14 residues. Germline V gene lookup returns CDR1 DFQATT and CDR2 SNEGSKA (reference sequence). V trimming: 3 bases; J trimming: 3 bases; junction bases outside the gene matches: 5. CDR3 loop: CSASGGSIYNEQFF. DNA for the CDR3: TGCAGTGCTAGCGGGGGGAGTATCTACAATGAGCAGTTCTTC.

The chain links TRBV5-6 to TRBJ2-1; D is possibly TRBD1 (5 bases). Germline CDR1 is SGHDT and CDR2 is YYEEEE. V shed 0 bases and J shed 2 bases, with 9 bases lying between them. CDR3 size: 15 residues. The CDR3: CASSLDPGTYNEQFF. DNA for the CDR3: TGTGCCAGCAGCTTGGATCCAGGGACCTACAATGAGCAGTTCTTC.